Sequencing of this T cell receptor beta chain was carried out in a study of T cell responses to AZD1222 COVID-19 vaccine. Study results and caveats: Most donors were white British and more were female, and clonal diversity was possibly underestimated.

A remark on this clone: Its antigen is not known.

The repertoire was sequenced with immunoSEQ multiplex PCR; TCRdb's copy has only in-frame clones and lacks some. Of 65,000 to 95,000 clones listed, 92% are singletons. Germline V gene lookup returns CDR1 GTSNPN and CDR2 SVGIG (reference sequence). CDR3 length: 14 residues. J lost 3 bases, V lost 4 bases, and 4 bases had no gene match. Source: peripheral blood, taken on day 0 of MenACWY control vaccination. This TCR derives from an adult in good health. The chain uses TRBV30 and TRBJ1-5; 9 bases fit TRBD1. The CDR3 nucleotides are TGTGCCTGGAAGACAGGGGGGATCAATCAGCCCCAGCATTTT. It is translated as CAWKTGGINQPQHF.